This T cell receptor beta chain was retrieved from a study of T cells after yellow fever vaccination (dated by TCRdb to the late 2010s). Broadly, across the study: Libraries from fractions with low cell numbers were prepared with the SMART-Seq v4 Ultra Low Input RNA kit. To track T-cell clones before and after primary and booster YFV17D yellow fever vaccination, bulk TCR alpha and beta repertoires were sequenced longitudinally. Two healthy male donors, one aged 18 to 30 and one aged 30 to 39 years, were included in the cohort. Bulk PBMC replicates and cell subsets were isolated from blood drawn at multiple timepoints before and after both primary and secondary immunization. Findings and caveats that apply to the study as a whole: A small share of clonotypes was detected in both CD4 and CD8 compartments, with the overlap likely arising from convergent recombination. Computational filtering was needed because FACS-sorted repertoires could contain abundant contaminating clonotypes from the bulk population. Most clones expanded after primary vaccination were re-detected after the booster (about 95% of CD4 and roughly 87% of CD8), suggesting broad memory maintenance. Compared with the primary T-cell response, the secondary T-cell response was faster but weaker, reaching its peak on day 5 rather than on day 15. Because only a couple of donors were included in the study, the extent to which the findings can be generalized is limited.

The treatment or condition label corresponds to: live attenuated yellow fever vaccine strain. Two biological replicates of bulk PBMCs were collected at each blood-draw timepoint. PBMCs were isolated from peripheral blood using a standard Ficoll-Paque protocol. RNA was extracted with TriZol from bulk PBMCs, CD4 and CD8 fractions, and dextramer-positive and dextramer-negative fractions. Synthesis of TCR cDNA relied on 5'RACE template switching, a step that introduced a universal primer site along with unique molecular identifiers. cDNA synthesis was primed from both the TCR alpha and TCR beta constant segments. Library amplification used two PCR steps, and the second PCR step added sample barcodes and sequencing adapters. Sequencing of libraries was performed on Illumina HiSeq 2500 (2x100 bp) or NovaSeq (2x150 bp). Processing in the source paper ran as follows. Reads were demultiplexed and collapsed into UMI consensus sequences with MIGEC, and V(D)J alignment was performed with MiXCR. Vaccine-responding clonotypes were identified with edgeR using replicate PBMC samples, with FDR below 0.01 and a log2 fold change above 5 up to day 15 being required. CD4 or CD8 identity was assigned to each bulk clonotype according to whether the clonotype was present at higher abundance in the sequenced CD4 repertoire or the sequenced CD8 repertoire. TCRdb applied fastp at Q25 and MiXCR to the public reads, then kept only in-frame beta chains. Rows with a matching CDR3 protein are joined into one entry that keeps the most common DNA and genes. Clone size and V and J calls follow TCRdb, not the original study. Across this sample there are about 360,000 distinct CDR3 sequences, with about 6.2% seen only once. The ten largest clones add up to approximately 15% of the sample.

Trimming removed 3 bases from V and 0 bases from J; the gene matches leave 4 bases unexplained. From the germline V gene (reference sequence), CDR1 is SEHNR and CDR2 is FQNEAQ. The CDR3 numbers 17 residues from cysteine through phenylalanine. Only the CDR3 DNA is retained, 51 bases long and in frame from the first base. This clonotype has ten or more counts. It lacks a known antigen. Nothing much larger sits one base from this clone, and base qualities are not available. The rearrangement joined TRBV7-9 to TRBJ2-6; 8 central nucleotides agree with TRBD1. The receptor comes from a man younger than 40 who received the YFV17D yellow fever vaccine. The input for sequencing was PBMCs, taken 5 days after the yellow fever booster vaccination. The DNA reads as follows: TGTGCCAGCAGCTTCCCGCAGGGGGCCTCTGGGGCCAACGTCCTGACTTTC. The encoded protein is CASSFPQGASGANVLTF.